The 32 T cell receptor beta chains below were found in one sample sequenced in a study of blood T cell repertoires in COVID-19. The protocol was immunoSEQ multiplex PCR, while the TCRdb copy is restricted to in-frame clones and leaves out a portion. This sample has 150,000 to 200,000 clones, with roughly 82% found just once. The sample comprised peripheral blood. The receptor set was obtained from a woman in her thirties with acute or convalescent COVID-19.

The chain has TRBV5-4 and TRBJ1-1; 9 bases agree with TRBD1. CDR3 length: 15 residues. Germline V CDR1 and CDR2: SGHNT, YYREEE (reference sequence). The ends lost 0 bases at V and 5 bases at J; junction bases unmatched: 5. This CDR3 is CASSLEGTGSTEAFF. In nucleotides, the CDR3 is TGTGCCAGCAGCTTGGAGGGGACAGGGTCGACTGAAGCTTTCTTT.

V is TRBV10-1 and J is TRBJ1-1; TRBD1 agrees at 7 bases. Germline assignment: CDR1 WNHNN and CDR2 SYGVQD (reference sequence). The CDR3 contains 13 residues. Trimming removed 6 bases from V and 8 bases from J; junction bases left unmatched: 9. Here the CDR3 reads CASSPGQVGEAFF. The CDR3 nucleotides read TGCGCCAGCAGCCCCGGACAGGTGGGGGAAGCTTTCTTT.

The chain recombines TRBV14 with TRBJ2-7, with 11 bases fitting TRBD2. CDR1 and CDR2 from the germline V gene are SGHDN and FVKESK. CDR3 length: 15 residues. V was pared by 3 bases and J by 1 base, with 2 bases of the junction left unmatched. Here the CDR3 DNA reads TGTGCCAGCAGCCACTTAGCGGGGGGGTCCTACGAGCAGTACTTC. This sequence encodes CASSHLAGGSYEQYF. The entire variable domain, with the rest obtained from reference TRBV14 and TRBJ2-7, is as follows: EAGVTQFPSHSVIEKGQTVTLRCDPISGHDNLYWYRRVMGKEIKFLLHFVKESKQDESGMPNNRFLAERTGGTYSTLKVQPAELEDSGVYFCASSHLAGGSYEQYFGPGTRLTVT.

This clone was seen a handful of times. This chain uses TRBV2 with TRBJ1-2, with 8 bases fitting TRBD1. The J segment lost 2 bases and the V segment lost 2 bases, leaving 4 bases of the junction unmatched. Germline values: CDR1 SNHLY, CDR2 FYNNEI. The CDR3 is 15 amino acids. CDR3 sequence reads: CASSEWTGRNYGYTF. The CDR3 DNA is TGTGCCAGCAGTGAATGGACAGGGCGGAACTATGGCTACACCTTC. Using reference TRBV2 and TRBJ1-2 for the parts outside the CDR3, the full variable domain is EPEVTQTPSHQVTQMGQEVILRCVPISNHLYFYWYRQILGQKVEFLVSFYNNEISEKSEIFDDQFSVERPDGSNFTLKIRSTKLEDSAMYFCASSEWTGRNYGYTFGSGTRLTVV.

This chain joins TRBV2 and TRBJ2-5; 9 bases fit TRBD1. CDR3 size: 14 residues. The V and J ends lost 4 bases and 5 bases, in that order; junction bases with no gene match: 5. CDR1 and CDR2 from the germline V gene are SNHLY and FYNNEI. In DNA form, the CDR3 reads TGTGCCAGCAGTGTAGGACAGGGGACGGAGACCCAGTACTTC. Amino acids: CASSVGQGTETQYF.

This chain joins TRBV6-1 and TRBJ2-3, with D possibly TRBD2 on 6 matching bases. Per germline, CDR1 MNHNS and CDR2 SASEGT. The CDR3 spans 15 residues. The ends were cut back, 3 bases at V and 4 bases at J, with 14 bases in the middle. The CDR3 loop is CASSDTPEGADTQYF. DNA of the CDR3: TGTGCCAGCAGTGATACCCCGGAGGGAGCAGATACGCAGTATTTT.

The rearrangement joins TRBV15 to TRBJ1-2; 10 nucleotides agree with TRBD1. The CDR3 is 14 amino acids. CDR1 is LNHNV, CDR2 YYDKDF, per germline (reference sequence). The V gene end was trimmed by 0 bases and the J gene end by 7 bases; junction bases not matched to a gene: 2. Here the CDR3 DNA reads TGTGCCACCAGCAGAGATCGGGACAGGGGTGGCTACACCTTC. Protein product: CATSRDRDRGGYTF. The variable domain in full, with the rest retrieved from reference TRBV15 and TRBJ1-2, is DAMVIQNPRYQVTQFGKPVTLSCSQTLNHNVMYWYQQKSSQAPKLLFHYYDKDFNNEADTPDNFQSRRPNTSFCFLDIRSPGLGDTAMYLCATSRDRDRGGYTFGSGTRLTVV.

V usage is TRBV29-1 and J usage is TRBJ1-1, with 9 bases that match TRBD1. The CDR3 extends over 13 amino acids. With V trimmed by 4 bases and J by 2 bases, 2 bases remained unmatched. Germline V lookup: CDR1 SQVTM, CDR2 ANQGSEA. In DNA form, the CDR3 reads TGCAGCGTTGGACAGGGGGTCAACACTGAAGCTTTCTTT. This codes for CSVGQGVNTEAFF. The variable domain in full, completed from reference TRBV29-1 and TRBJ1-1, reads SAVISQKPSRDICQRGTSLTIQCQVDSQVTMMFWYRQQPGQSLTLIATANQGSEATYESGFVIDKFPISRPNLTFSTLTVSNMSPEDSSIYLCSVGQGVNTEAFFGQGTRLTVV.

The rearrangement uses TRBV19 and TRBJ1-1; D call uncertain. The CDR3 contains 13 residues. V was clipped by 2 bases and J by 0 bases, with 4 bases between them. From germline, CDR1 is LNHDA and CDR2 SQIVND (reference sequence). CDR3 DNA sequence: TGTGCCAGTAGTATACGGGTGAACACTGAAGCTTTCTTT. Translating it yields CASSIRVNTEAFF.

V usage is TRBV2 and J usage is TRBJ1-5, with unresolved D. Trimming removed 8 bases at V and 0 bases at J, with 11 bases between. The CDR3 contains 14 residues. Germline CDR1 and CDR2: SNHLY and FYNNEI. In DNA, the CDR3 is TGTGCCAGCCGCTCAGTTAATAGCAATCAGCCCCAGCATTTT. Its protein product is CASRSVNSNQPQHF.

The sample holds a few counts of this clone. The chain combines TRBV5-1 with TRBJ1-1; D unclear. The CDR3 extends over 13 amino acids. Germline-derived CDR1 and CDR2 are SGHRS and YFSETQ. V was cut by 1 base and J by 1 base, with 5 bases left in between. This chain's CDR3 is CASSLTENTEAFF. As DNA, the CDR3 is TGCGCCAGCAGCTTGACAGAGAACACTGAAGCTTTCTTT.

This sequence joins TRBV6-5 and TRBJ1-2; 8 bases match TRBD1. V was pared by 6 bases and J by 8 bases, with 5 bases of the junction left unmatched. CDR3 length: 12 amino acids. The germline V gene has CDR1 MNHEY and CDR2 SVGAGI. DNA of the CDR3: TGTGCCAGCAGCCCGGGACAGGAGGGCTACACCTTC. Residues: CASSPGQEGYTF.

This CDR3 reads CASSPGAQGADGYTF. CDR3 sequence (DNA): TGTGCCAGCAGCCCTGGAGCCCAGGGGGCGGATGGCTACACCTTC. V usage is TRBV7-8 and J usage is TRBJ1-2; 8 positions match TRBD1. The CDR3 loop spans 15 amino acids. Germline loops: CDR1 SGHVS, CDR2 FQNEAQ. With 5 bases clipped from V and 6 bases from J, the junction kept 11 bases outside the gene matches.

The chain is built from TRBV7-9 and TRBJ1-2, with a tentative D call TRBD1 (5 bases). V was clipped by 1 base and J by 8 bases, with 17 bases between them. Germline V CDR1 and CDR2: SEHNR, FQNEAQ (reference sequence). The CDR3 has 15 amino acids. In DNA form, the CDR3 reads TGTGCCAGCAGCTTAGGGGGCGTTACCTTGGGAGGCTACACCTTC. Protein: CASSLGGVTLGGYTF.

This clone was counted a single time. The chain employs TRBV25-1 and TRBJ1-2; D unclear. This CDR3 is 14 amino acids long. Germline V gives CDR1 MGHDK, CDR2 SYGVNS. V lost 1 base and J 7 bases, leaving 13 bases between the germline ends. DNA for the CDR3: TGTGCCAGCAGTGAATCGGGGATCTCCCCTGGCTACACCTTC. Its translation: CASSESGISPGYTF.

The chain's CDR3 is CASSLSGQGNTEAFF. As DNA, the CDR3 is TGTGCCAGCAGCTTATCTGGACAGGGGAACACTGAAGCTTTCTTT. V and J are TRBV7-2 and TRBJ1-1; TRBD1 matches at 8 bases. V shed 2 bases and J 1 base; nucleotides not matched to a gene: 3. This CDR3 region has 15 residues. Germline CDR1 reads SGHTA; CDR2 reads FQGNSA.

This clone has more than one count but fewer than ten. The gene calls are TRBV6-1 and TRBJ1-2, with D hard to call. Trimming stripped 1 base from V and 8 bases from J, with 5 bases between. The CDR3 sequence is 11 residues long. Germline V lookup: CDR1 MNHNS, CDR2 SASEGT. Here the CDR3 DNA reads TGTGCCAGCAGTGAAGACATCGGCTACACCTTC. This gives the protein CASSEDIGYTF.

Only one count was recorded for this clone. This CDR3 reads CASSLFSVADTQYF. CDR3 coding DNA: TGTGCCAGCAGCTTATTCAGCGTAGCAGATACGCAGTATTTT. V usage is TRBV7-3 and J usage is TRBJ2-3; no definite D call. Germline CDR1 SGHTA, CDR2 FQGTGA. CDR3 length equals 14 residues. Trimming left V 2 bases short and J 4 bases short, with 10 bases between. The whole variable domain, remainder taken from reference TRBV7-3 and TRBJ2-3, is GAGVSQTPSNKVTEKGKYVELRCDPISGHTALYWYRQSLGQGPEFLIYFQGTGAADDSGLPNDRFFAVRPEGSVSTLKIQRTERGDSAVYLCASSLFSVADTQYFGPGTRLTVL.

The chain has TRBV5-4 and TRBJ2-1, with TRBD2 matching 7 bases. The CDR3 runs 15 residues. Germline CDR1 SGHNT, CDR2 YYREEE (reference sequence). V lost 2 bases and J lost 7; bases outside the gene matches: 9. This CDR3 reads CASSLGTTQLNEQFF. In DNA form, the CDR3 reads TGTGCCAGCAGCTTAGGGACTACCCAACTTAATGAGCAGTTCTTC. The whole variable domain, filled in from reference TRBV5-4 and TRBJ2-1, reads ETGVTQSPTHLIKTRGQQVTLRCSSQSGHNTVSWYQQALGQGPQFIFQYYREEENGRGNFPPRFSGLQFPNYSSELNVNALELDDSALYLCASSLGTTQLNEQFFGPGTRLTVL.

CDR3 in DNA: TGTGCCAGCAGGGCGACAGGGGAGACCCATTCACCCCTCCACTTT. Translated: CASRATGETHSPLHF. The chain joins TRBV2 to TRBJ1-6; TRBD1 agrees at 8 bases. Germline-derived CDR1 and CDR2 are SNHLY and FYNNEI. V shed 6 bases and J 8 bases; nucleotides not matched to a gene: 9. This CDR3 has 15 residues.

This clone was counted once. This chain uses TRBV30 with TRBJ2-7; D perhaps matches TRBD2 (5 bases). Germline CDR1 and CDR2: GTSNPN and SVGIG (reference sequence). CDR3 size: 12 residues. Trimming cost V 1 base and J 6 bases, with 10 bases left between them. The CDR3 bases are TGTGCCTGGAGTGCTAGCTGGGGCGAGCAGTACTTC. Translating gives CAWSASWGEQYF.

The V gene is TRBV6-2 or TRBV6-3, the J gene TRBJ2-7; the D gene is possibly TRBD2 (6 bases). The germline CDR1 and CDR2 sequences are MNHEY and SVGEGT. V was trimmed by 2 bases and J by 7 bases, leaving 15 bases between them. The CDR3 consists of 14 residues. CDR3 bases: TGTGCCAGCAGTTACATTAGCGGACCGGGGGAGCAGTACTTC. Its protein product is CASSYISGPGEQYF.

V is TRBV7-9 and J is TRBJ2-2; a possible D gene is TRBD1 (6 bases). Trimming cost V 6 bases and J 0 bases, with 14 bases left between them. Germline loops: CDR1 SEHNR, CDR2 FQNEAQ (reference sequence). CDR3 length: 16 residues. The CDR3 bases are TGTGCCAGCAGGGCTTTGCAGGGGACGAACACCGGGGAGCTGTTTTTT. This sequence encodes CASRALQGTNTGELFF.

The gene calls are TRBV27 and TRBJ2-6; D not resolved. The CDR3 runs to 16 residues. Germline assignment: CDR1 MNHEY and CDR2 SMNVEV (reference sequence). V was clipped by 2 bases and J by 2 bases, with 10 bases between them. This CDR3 is CASSLTTAPGANVLTF. CDR3 sequence (DNA): TGTGCCAGCAGTTTAACTACTGCACCTGGGGCCAACGTCCTGACTTTC.

This clone was seen only once. The gene calls are TRBV15 and TRBJ1-5; 8 bases are a match to TRBD1. V lost 7 bases to trimming and J lost 6 bases; unmatched junction nucleotides: 11. The CDR3 contains 15 residues. The germline V gene encodes CDR1 LNHNV and CDR2 YYDKDF (reference sequence). The CDR3 sequence is CATTPDRGRFQPQHF. The CDR3 region has the DNA TGTGCCACCACGCCCGACAGGGGACGATTTCAGCCCCAGCATTTT. The whole variable domain, remainder taken from reference TRBV15 and TRBJ1-5, is DAMVIQNPRYQVTQFGKPVTLSCSQTLNHNVMYWYQQKSSQAPKLLFHYYDKDFNNEADTPDNFQSRRPNTSFCFLDIRSPGLGDTAMYLCATTPDRGRFQPQHFGDGTRLSIL.

The CDR3 loop is CASSLSGRRAGELFF. The CDR3 DNA follows: TGTGCCAGCAGCTTAAGCGGGAGAAGGGCCGGGGAGCTGTTTTTT. The chain links TRBV11-2 to TRBJ2-2, with 8 nucleotides matching TRBD2. CDR1 and CDR2 (germline): SGHAT, FQNNGV. With 2 bases clipped from V and 6 bases from J, the junction kept 5 bases outside the gene matches. The CDR3 totals 15 residues.

The rearrangement links TRBV13 to TRBJ2-2; no clear D. Trimming shortened V by 5 bases and J by 6 bases, and 16 bases separated the two germline ends. CDR1 is PRHDT, CDR2 FYEKMQ, per germline (reference sequence). The CDR3 has 15 amino acids. CDR3 region: CASSLNRNSAGELFF. The CDR3 DNA sequence: TGTGCCAGCAGCCTAAACCGTAACTCCGCCGGGGAGCTGTTTTTT.

The chain employs TRBV20-1 and TRBJ2-2; 10 positions agree with TRBD1. V trimming: 3 bases; J trimming: 6 bases; junction bases outside the gene matches: 7. This CDR3 comprises 15 residues. CDR1 and CDR2 from the germline V gene are DFQATT and SNEGSKA (reference sequence). In DNA form, the CDR3 reads TGCAGTGCTAGTGGCGACAGGGGGCCGGCCGGGGAGCTGTTTTTT. Its protein is CSASGDRGPAGELFF.

V gene TRBV7-2 combines with J gene TRBJ1-2; 7 nucleotides align to TRBD1. The CDR3 consists of 15 residues. Germline V CDR1 and CDR2: SGHTA, FQGNSA. J lost 5 bases, V lost 5 bases, and 11 bases had no gene match. In DNA form, the CDR3 reads TGTGCCAGCAGCGAACAGGGGTCGGCTAGGTATGGCTACACCTTC. It encodes CASSEQGSARYGYTF. Together with reference TRBV7-2 and TRBJ1-2, the CDR3 gives the full variable domain: GAGVSQSPSNKVTEKGKDVELRCDPISGHTALYWYRQSLGQGLEFLIYFQGNSAPDKSGLPSDRFSAERTGGSVSTLTIQRTQQEDSAVYLCASSEQGSARYGYTFGSGTRLTVV.

The chain uses TRBV4-2 and TRBJ2-3, with TRBD2 matching over 15 bases. CDR3 length: 17 amino acids. After removal of 1 base from V and 3 bases from J, the junction contained 2 bases not matched to a gene. Germline CDR1 LGHNA, CDR2 YNFKEQ. In DNA form, the CDR3 reads TGTGCCAGCAGCCAAGTTGGGACTAGCGGGGGGACAGATACGCAGTATTTT. Protein sequence: CASSQVGTSGGTDTQYF.

V usage is TRBV11-3 and J usage is TRBJ2-1; 8 bases fit TRBD1. Unmatched junction bases numbered 6, after V lost 4 bases and J lost 10 bases. The germline V gene encodes CDR1 SGHNT and CDR2 YENEEA. There are 13 residues in the CDR3. CDR3 nucleotides: TGTGCCAGCAGCTCCAGGGGGCAGGGGGAGCAGTTCTTC. This translates into CASSSRGQGEQFF.

The chain joins TRBV6-5 to TRBJ2-3, with a tentative D call TRBD2 (7 bases). V was shortened by 0 bases and J by 3 bases, with 10 bases between the two germline ends. CDR1 is MNHEY and CDR2 is SVGAGI in the germline V gene. This CDR3 comprises 15 residues. CDR3 sequence (DNA): TGTGCCAGCAGTTACTCGGGGGGGCCTACAGATACGCAGTATTTT. It yields the protein CASSYSGGPTDTQYF.